The clone carrying this TCR beta chain was recorded at least ten times. The antigen remains unidentified. The sample belongs to a study of T cells in Graves' hyperthyroidism and ophthalmopathy. Study results and limitations: Model-based prediction identified ophthalmopathy a median 6.5 months prior to its onset. Ophthalmopathy was separated from stable hyperthyroidism by a 13 V-J model.

TCR beta CDR3 regions were amplified from RNA transcripts. A first-round RT-PCR of the TCR CDR3 used the HTBI primer set. TCRdb re-derived calls from the multiplex PCR reads in MiXCR, one entry per CDR3 protein. The sample has a few hundred thousand distinct CDR3 sequences, 46% seen once. Uncontrolled infection, other autoimmune disease, pregnancy and lactation each barred patients from inclusion. This receptor was taken from an adult woman with Graves' disease, either hyperthyroidism or ophthalmopathy (not recorded which). The source material was peripheral blood or thyroid tissue (not recorded which).

CDR3 sequence reads: CSATLVYGTQYF. DNA of the CDR3: TGCAGTGCTACACTTGTCTATGGGACCCAGTACTTC. This chain connects TRBV20-1 to TRBJ2-5; D gene unclear. Germline V gene lookup returns CDR1 DFQATT and CDR2 SNEGSKA (reference sequence). The CDR3 consists of 12 residues. Deletions cut 4 bases from V and 7 bases from J, with 13 bases between.